What follows is one T cell receptor beta chain and its context. Antigen: not known. This sample was included in a study of monozygotic twins with inflammatory bowel disease. General study findings and limits: IBD patients share fewer clonotypes with other people than healthy twins do, especially with disease activity. With inverse Simpson as the measure, TCRbeta diversity was lower in IBD patients than in healthy co-twins.

From its re-call of the 5' RACE reads, TCRdb lists each CDR3 protein once, without DNA. The sample is made up of around 450,000 distinct CDR3 sequences, and the top ten hold about 2.3% of it. Per donor there was one draw, yielding a blood sample of 2.5 ml. The CDR3 contains 18 residues. The germline CDR1 and CDR2 sequences are MDHEN and SYDVKM. Sequencing input: blood. This chain uses TRBV28 with TRBJ2-4; the D gene TCRdb calls, TRBD2, cannot be checked with no DNA. This TCR was sampled from a human donor with ulcerative colitis or Crohn's disease, or a healthy co-twin of an affected twin (not recorded which). CDR3 sequence reads: CASSLGLAGGPVKNIQYF.